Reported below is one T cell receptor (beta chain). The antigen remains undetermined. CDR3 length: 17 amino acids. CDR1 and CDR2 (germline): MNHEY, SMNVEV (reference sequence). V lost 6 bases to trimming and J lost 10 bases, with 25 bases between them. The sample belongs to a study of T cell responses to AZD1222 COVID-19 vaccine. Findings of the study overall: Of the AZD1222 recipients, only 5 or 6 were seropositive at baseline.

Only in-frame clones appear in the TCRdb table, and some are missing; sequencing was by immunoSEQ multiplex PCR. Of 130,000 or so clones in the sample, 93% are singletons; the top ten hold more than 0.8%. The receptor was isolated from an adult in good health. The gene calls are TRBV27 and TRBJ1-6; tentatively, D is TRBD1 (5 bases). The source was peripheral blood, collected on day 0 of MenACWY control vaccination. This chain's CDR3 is CASRSYGRGIADSPLHF. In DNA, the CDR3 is TGTGCCAGCAGATCTTACGGAAGGGGAATAGCCGACTCACCCCTCCACTTT.